This T cell receptor beta chain was profiled in a study of Ad26.COV2.S vaccination and SARS-CoV-2 variants. Whole-study context: Into the muscle, Ad26.COV2.S was dosed once or twice, 56 days apart. Findings of the study overall: Recipients of either vaccine or placebo displayed similar breadth of non-spike TCRs.

The treatment was: roughly 20 received Ad26.COV2.S at low or high dose, single or two shots; about 5 received placebo; per-sample allocation not given. Following the first vaccine or placebo injection, samples were taken on day 63. It was Wuhan-strain SARS-CoV-2 spike that the Ad26 vaccine vector expressed. Some clones are missing from TCRdb's copy, which holds only in-frame ones; the method was immunoSEQ multiplex PCR. This sample yields nearly 400,000 clones, of which about 88% are seen a single time; under 2% belongs to the top ten. Germline lookup yields CDR1 SGHVS and CDR2 FNYEAQ. The length of the CDR3 is 18 residues. With V trimmed by 2 bases and J by 2 bases, 9 bases remained unmatched. Turning to this clone: Its antigen remains unidentified.

V and J are TRBV7-6 and TRBJ2-1, with 10 positions matching TRBD2. The sequences come from peripheral blood, collected in a trial of Ad26.COV2.S vaccine versus placebo. This receptor was taken from a person aged 18-65 years who received the Ad26.COV2.S COVID-19 vaccine or a placebo. CDR3: CASSLPSGSSAAYNEQFF. The CDR3 region has the DNA TGTGCCAGCAGCTTACCTAGCGGGAGTAGCGCGGCCTACAATGAGCAGTTCTTC.